The T cell receptor (beta chain) described here comes from a study of cytomegalovirus exposure and HLA in healthy donors. As for this clone: As yet, its antigen is unknown.

Germline V gives CDR1 LNHDA, CDR2 SQIVND (reference sequence). There are 17 residues in the CDR3. V trimming: 6 bases; J trimming: 7 bases; junction bases outside the gene matches: 18. Study findings and constraints: Three chains linked to CMV were shown in vitro to be specific for CMV antigens. Across HLA loci, a later analysis found differing TCR association rates, with DRB1 most and HLA-C fewest. The study recorded 150 to 200 TCR beta chains that were cytomegalovirus-associated.

The PCR used 60 Vbeta and 13 Jbeta primers. The protocol was immunoSEQ multiplex PCR, while the TCRdb copy is restricted to in-frame clones and leaves out a portion. The sample consists of some 110,000 clones, 80% to 85% of them appearing once. The gene calls are TRBV19 and TRBJ2-1, with 7 bases identical to TRBD2. The sample comprised PBMCs. The TCR comes from a man in his thirties or forties in good health and CMV-seropositive. The CDR3 here is CASSPGESGAPLNEQFF. CDR3 DNA sequence: TGTGCCAGTAGCCCCGGGGAGAGCGGGGCCCCTTTAAATGAGCAGTTCTTC. The variable domain in full, with the rest retrieved from reference TRBV19 and TRBJ2-1, is DGGITQSPKYLFRKEGQNVTLSCEQNLNHDAMYWYRQDPGQGLRLIYYSQIVNDFQKGDIAEGYSVSREKKESFPLTVTSAQKNPTAFYLCASSPGESGAPLNEQFFGPGTRLTVL.